The 25 T cell receptor beta chains reported below all come from one sample, sequenced in a study of radiotherapy plus CTLA-4 blockade in lung cancer. Profiling relied on immunoSEQ multiplex PCR, and the TCRdb table lists in-frame clones only, not all of them. The repertoire holds about 62,000 clones, with approximately 75% as singletons. The sample consisted of peripheral blood, taken from a patient treated with radiotherapy plus ipilimumab. The receptors were sampled from a human donor with non-small cell lung cancer who had a complete response to radiotherapy plus ipilimumab.

V is TRBV6-5 and J is TRBJ2-3; TRBD2 matches 14 bases. Unmatched junction bases numbered 5, after V lost 0 bases and J lost 9 bases. The CDR3 extends over 16 amino acids. Germline CDR1 is MNHEY and CDR2 is SVGAGI. The CDR3 reads CASSYSTSGRARTQYF. CDR3 in DNA: TGTGCCAGCAGTTACTCGACTAGCGGGAGGGCTAGAACGCAGTATTTT.

In regard to this clone: One end of the junction is discordant with germline, which a read error may explain. The V call is TRBV19, the J call TRBJ1-5; 8 nucleotides align to TRBD1. CDR1 and CDR2 (germline): LNHDA, SQIVND (reference sequence). This CDR3 contains 12 residues. This CDR3 is CASSLEDRVLNF. CDR3 coding DNA: TGTGCCAGTAGTCTCGAGGACAGGGTTTTGAATTTT.

This clone was detected a few times. The V gene is TRBV6-6, the J gene TRBJ2-7; TRBD2 agrees at 9 bases. The ends lost 7 bases at V and 2 bases at J; junction bases unmatched: 9. This CDR3 contains 15 residues. Germline CDR1 reads MNHNY; CDR2 reads SVGAGI (reference sequence). DNA of the CDR3: TGTGCCAGCACTCTGAGCGGGGGGCTCGCCTACGAGCAGTACTTC. Translating it yields CASTLSGGLAYEQYF.

The chain carries TRBV7-2 and TRBJ2-1; D not resolved. Germline CDR1 is SGHTA and CDR2 is FQGNSA. The V end was cut by 1 base, the J end by 0 bases, with 16 bases between. The CDR3 sequence is 18 residues long. CDR3 residues: CASSLDPATWSSYNEQFF. CDR3 DNA: TGTGCCAGCAGCTTAGATCCGGCTACCTGGAGCTCCTACAATGAGCAGTTCTTC.

V is TRBV19 and J is TRBJ1-2, with no clear D. V lost 1 base and J lost 8, with 11 bases in between. Germline CDR1 is LNHDA and CDR2 is SQIVND (reference sequence). CDR3 length equals 13 residues. The CDR3 sequence: CASSIGRDGGYTF. CDR3 nucleotides: TGTGCCAGTAGTATAGGAAGGGATGGGGGCTACACCTTC.

This clone appeared a single time. The chain uses TRBV7-8 and TRBJ1-4, with D possibly matching TRBD1 (5 bases). Per germline, CDR1 SGHVS and CDR2 FQNEAQ. The CDR3 has 16 amino acids. V lost 2 bases to trimming and J lost 0 bases, with 10 bases between them. The CDR3 DNA reads as TGTGCCAGCAGCTTAAAGAGAGGGGCAACTAATGAAAAACTGTTTTTT. It encodes CASSLKRGATNEKLFF.

The gene calls are TRBV4-1 and TRBJ1-1; D unresolved. The CDR3 spans 13 residues. Trimming removed 4 bases from V and 0 bases from J, with 6 bases in between. Germline V CDR1 and CDR2: MGHRA, YSYEKL. CDR3 sequence reads: CASSLQMNTEAFF. The DNA of the CDR3 is TGCGCCAGCAGCCTACAGATGAACACTGAAGCTTTCTTT.

This chain links TRBV7-8 with TRBJ1-1; D remains ambiguous. The CDR3 consists of 15 residues. V shed 2 bases and J shed 0 bases, with 10 bases lying between them. CDR1 and CDR2 from the germline V gene are SGHVS and FQNEAQ. The CDR3 nucleotides are TGTGCCAGCAGCTTATCCCGGACGTTGAACACTGAAGCTTTCTTT. It codes for CASSLSRTLNTEAFF.

This clone was detected only once. This chain joins TRBV30 and TRBJ1-4; 10 bases match TRBD1. With V trimmed by 4 bases and J by 0 bases, 14 bases remained unmatched. Germline CDR1 is GTSNPN and CDR2 is SVGIG (reference sequence). This CDR3 comprises 19 residues. The CDR3 region has the DNA TGTGCCTGGACCCCCGGACAGGGGGTATTTATTACAACTAATGAAAAACTGTTTTTT. Its protein is CAWTPGQGVFITTNEKLFF.

The chain recombines TRBV27 with TRBJ1-4; D not certain. The germline V and J ends were trimmed by 5 bases and 0 bases, with 4 bases remaining between them. This CDR3 region has 13 residues. From germline, CDR1 is MNHEY and CDR2 SMNVEV (reference sequence). The DNA of the CDR3 is TGTGCCAGCAGTGGAGCAACTAATGAAAAACTGTTTTTT. Protein product: CASSGATNEKLFF.

The sample holds a few counts of this clone. This rearrangement joins TRBV4-1 to TRBJ2-5; D may be TRBD1 or TRBD2 (8 bases each). Trimming left V 4 bases short and J 6 bases short, with 18 bases between. Germline-derived CDR1 and CDR2 are MGHRA and YSYEKL. There are 15 residues in the CDR3. CDR3 sequence reads: CASSPLSGTGQTQYF. The DNA of the CDR3 is TGCGCCAGCAGCCCCCTTAGCGGGACAGGTCAGACCCAGTACTTC.

In its sample, this clone was seen a few times. This chain links TRBV7-2 with TRBJ2-1, with TRBD1 identical over 9 bases. Germline trimming cut 8 bases from V and 1 base from J; bases unmatched to any gene: 9. The germline V gene has CDR1 SGHTA and CDR2 FQGNSA. The CDR3 runs 16 residues. The CDR3 DNA sequence: TGTGCCAGCCGAGCCACGGGACAGGGATCCTACAATGAGCAGTTCTTC. Amino acid sequence: CASRATGQGSYNEQFF.

This CDR3 reads CASSVQGARQETQYF. The DNA of the CDR3 is TGTGCCAGCAGCGTACAGGGGGCAAGGCAAGAGACCCAGTACTTC. The rearrangement links TRBV9 to TRBJ2-5; 8 bases are shared with TRBD1. Germline lookup yields CDR1 SGDLS and CDR2 YYNGEE. The CDR3 extends over 15 amino acids. Trimming at V came to 1 base and at J to 2 bases, leaving 4 bases not matched to a gene.

DNA of the CDR3: TGCAGCGTTGAGGGGGATTTTAGAACCTTC. Its translation: CSVEGDFRTF. The chain links TRBV29-1 to TRBJ1-2; D might be TRBD1 (5 bases). CDR1 and CDR2 (germline): SQVTM, ANQGSEA. Trimming took off 3 bases at V and 14 bases at J, with 13 bases between the two ends. The CDR3 spans 10 residues.

V is TRBV7-2 and J is TRBJ2-3; a weak D match, TRBD2 (5 bases). The CDR3 length is 15 residues. The V end was cut by 5 bases, the J end by 1 base, with 13 bases between. CDR1 and CDR2 (germline): SGHTA, FQGNSA. CDR3 amino acids: CASSPSRGRTDTQYF. As DNA, the CDR3 is TGTGCCAGCAGCCCCTCTAGAGGGCGCACAGATACGCAGTATTTT.

The chain couples TRBV7-2 to TRBJ2-4; 9 bases match TRBD1. The germline gives CDR1 SGHTA, CDR2 FQGNSA. The length of the CDR3 is 17 residues. Losses at the gene ends were 0 bases for V and 7 bases for J; bases not matched to a gene: 10. CDR3 region: CASSLAQRGTGRNIQYF. CDR3 DNA sequence: TGTGCCAGCAGCTTAGCGCAGAGGGGGACAGGGCGGAACATTCAGTACTTC.

The chain is built from TRBV7-2 and TRBJ2-2; TRBD1 aligns across 7 bases. Losses at the gene ends were 5 bases for V and 5 bases for J; bases not matched to a gene: 8. The CDR3 totals 15 residues. Germline loops: CDR1 SGHTA, CDR2 FQGNSA. CDR3 sequence (DNA): TGTGCCAGCAGCCGAGACAGGGCGGATACCGGGGAGCTGTTTTTT. Translation: CASSRDRADTGELFF.

The V gene is TRBV19, the J gene TRBJ2-5, with TRBD1 as a possible D gene (6 bases). Germline V lookup: CDR1 LNHDA, CDR2 SQIVND (reference sequence). The V end was cut by 0 bases, the J end by 7 bases, with 18 bases between. The CDR3 totals 16 residues. The CDR3 is CASSIDQRQRGGTQYF. CDR3 DNA: TGTGCCAGTAGTATAGACCAACGGCAAAGAGGGGGGACCCAGTACTTC.

The gene calls are TRBV7-2 and TRBJ2-1; weak D call: TRBD2 (6 bases). The V gene's germline CDR1 is SGHTA and CDR2 FQGNSA. CDR3 length equals 16 residues. V gave up 5 bases and J gave up 9 bases, with 23 bases separating them. CDR3 region: CASSPVVRGGGGEQFF. Written as DNA, the CDR3 is TGTGCCAGCAGCCCCGTAGTGAGGGGAGGCGGTGGTGAGCAGTTCTTC.

By frequency in the sample, this clone is medium-sized. The V and J genes are TRBV7-8 and TRBJ2-1; TRBD2 matches at 7 bases. In germline, CDR1 is SGHVS, CDR2 FQNEAQ. With V trimmed by 5 bases and J by 15 bases, 19 bases remained unmatched. CDR3 length: 15 residues. The CDR3 bases are TGTGCCAGCAGCGCCCCCAGGGTTGGGACTAACAATTTGTTCTTC. It is translated as CASSAPRVGTNNLFF. The variable domain in full, with the rest retrieved from reference TRBV7-8 and TRBJ2-1, is GAGVSQSPRYKVAKRGQDVALRCDPISGHVSLFWYQQALGQGPEFLTYFQNEAQLDKSGLPSDRFFAERPEGSVSTLKIQRTQQEDSAVYLCASSAPRVGTNNLFFGPGTRLTVL.

This sequence joins TRBV7-2 and TRBJ2-3, with 7 bases fitting TRBD1. The CDR3 contains 17 residues. V lost 2 bases, J lost 3 bases, and 11 bases stayed unmatched. Looked up from germline, CDR1 is SGHTA and CDR2 is FQGNSA. In nucleotides, the CDR3 is TGTGCCAGCAGCTTAATCGCTTGGGGCAGGGGGACAGATACGCAGTATTTT. Protein sequence: CASSLIAWGRGTDTQYF.

The V gene is TRBV4-3, the J gene TRBJ1-1; no clear D. The CDR3 is 14 residues long. CDR1 and CDR2 from the germline V gene are LGHNA and YSLEER. V shed 1 base and J shed 7 bases, with 13 bases lying between them. The CDR3 loop is CASSQGEFGFEAFF. The CDR3 nucleotides read TGCGCCAGCAGCCAAGGTGAGTTCGGATTTGAAGCTTTCTTT.

The genes are TRBV6-5 and TRBJ1-6; D is perhaps TRBD1 (6 bases). The germline CDR1 and CDR2 sequences are MNHEY and SVGAGI. The CDR3 extends over 13 amino acids. The V gene lost 5 bases and the J gene lost 6 bases, with 8 bases spanning the gap. CDR3 DNA sequence: TGTGCCAGCAGTGGGACACTTAATTCACCCCTCCACTTT. This encodes CASSGTLNSPLHF.

V gene TRBV30 combines with J gene TRBJ1-3, with a weak D call TRBD1 (6 bases). The CDR3 is 14 residues long. Trimming shortened V by 2 bases and J by 2 bases, and 10 bases separated the two germline ends. Germline V lookup: CDR1 GTSNPN, CDR2 SVGIG (reference sequence). The CDR3 DNA follows: TGTGCCTGGAGTCAAGGGGGTCCTGGAAACACCATATATTTT. This sequence encodes CAWSQGGPGNTIYF.

The V call is TRBV10-1, the J call TRBJ2-1, with D maybe TRBD2 (7 bases). CDR3 length: 14 residues. The germline V gene encodes CDR1 WNHNN and CDR2 SYGVQD (reference sequence). Trimming removed 4 bases from V and 6 bases from J, with 13 bases in between. CDR3 in amino acids: CASSGGGRTNEQFF. CDR3 in DNA: TGCGCCAGCAGTGGGGGGGGGCGTACCAATGAGCAGTTCTTC.